This T cell receptor beta chain was recorded in a study of T cell responses to AZD1222 COVID-19 vaccine. Findings and limits, study-wide: Females made up more of the donors, who were largely white British, and clonal diversity may have come out too low. Every sample of the repertoires postdated the peak T cell response.

This CDR3 contains 14 residues. Germline values: CDR1 SNHLY, CDR2 FYNNEI. V shed 7 bases and J shed 0 bases, with 7 bases lying between them. There are a few counts of this clone. Its matching antigen is unknown. Data came from immunoSEQ multiplex PCR; TCRdb stores just in-frame clones and leaves some out. Among some 150,000 clones, about 86% were seen once, and the ten largest hold 5.1%. The material was peripheral blood, obtained 28 days after the second AZD1222 dose. The sequence derives from an adult who received the AZD1222 COVID-19 vaccine. The gene calls are TRBV2 and TRBJ2-6, with D unresolved. The CDR3 loop is CASKGRSGANVLTF. The CDR3, as DNA: TGTGCCAGCAAAGGACGCTCTGGGGCCAACGTCCTGACTTTC.